The next 18 T cell receptor beta chains were all read from a single sample in a study of T cells after yellow fever vaccination. TCRdb reprocessed the 5' RACE reads via MiXCR and lists one record per CDR3 protein. The sample lists some 340,000 distinct CDR3 sequences; 9.5% to 12% were seen once. The sample here was CD4+ T cells sorted from PBMCs, taken 45 days after the yellow fever booster vaccination. These receptors all stem from a man aged 18-30 years who received the YFV17D yellow fever vaccine.

The chain employs TRBV5-6 and TRBJ2-7; no clear D. This CDR3 region has 13 residues. V was pared by 2 bases and J by 3 bases, with 9 bases between. Germline V gene lookup returns CDR1 SGHDT and CDR2 YYEEEE. CDR3 in amino acids: CASSFQRLYEQYV. For the CDR3, the DNA is TGTGCCAGCAGCTTCCAGAGACTCTACGAGCAGTACGTC.

The chain has TRBV5-1 and TRBJ2-7; TRBD1 agrees at 8 bases. Germline V gene sequence: CDR1 SGHRS, CDR2 YFSETQ. The CDR3 runs 13 residues. J gave up 5 bases and V 3 bases, and 4 bases lay outside the gene matches. The CDR3 DNA is TGCGCCAGCAGCTCGACAGGGGCGGACGAGCAGTACTTC. Its translation is CASSSTGADEQYF.

This clonotype has ten or more counts. The rearrangement joins TRBV7-9 to TRBJ2-4; D unclear. Trimming removed 2 bases at V and 7 bases at J, with 12 bases between. CDR1 and CDR2 (germline): SEHNR, FQNEAQ (reference sequence). This CDR3 has 14 amino acids. CDR3 DNA sequence: TGTGCCAGCAGCTTAACATGGCGGTCGAACATTCAGTACTTC. As protein: CASSLTWRSNIQYF.

V is TRBV5-1 and J is TRBJ2-3, with TRBD2 as a possible D gene (5 bases). The CDR3 extends over 13 amino acids. V lost 5 bases and J lost 4, with 11 bases in between. Germline loops: CDR1 SGHRS, CDR2 YFSETQ. CDR3 nucleotides: TGCGCCAGCAGACGTGGAGCGGCAGATACGCAGTATTTT. This codes for CASRRGAADTQYF.

To note about this clonotype: One end of the junction fails to match germline, which may point to a read error. The J gene is TRBJ1-2, the V gene TRBV7-9; a possible D gene is TRBD1 (5 bases). CDR3 length equals 13 residues. Germline CDR1 is SEHNR and CDR2 is FQNEAQ (reference sequence). CDR3 nucleotide sequence: TGTGCCAGCAGCTTAGCCCAGACAGACGATCTTCGCTTC. Translating gives CASSLAQTDDLRF.

This clonotype occurred a few times. The chain combines TRBV5-1 with TRBJ1-1; D possibly corresponds to TRBD1 (5 bases). The V and J ends lost 4 bases and 1 base respectively, with 14 bases between them. CDR3 length: 15 amino acids. The germline gives CDR1 SGHRS, CDR2 YFSETQ. The chain's CDR3 is CASSLVVTGNTEAFF. In DNA, the CDR3 is TGCGCCAGCAGCCTTGTGGTTACAGGGAACACTGAAGCTTTCTTT.

This clonotype showed up many times. This sequence joins TRBV4-1 and TRBJ1-2; TRBD1 might be the D (5 bases). Germline V gene data show CDR1 as MGHRA and CDR2 as YSYEKL. This CDR3 is built from 13 residues. Trimming removed 6 bases at V and 6 bases at J, with 14 bases between. The CDR3 loop is CASRQALGDGYTF. Here the CDR3 DNA reads TGCGCCAGCAGACAGGCTCTGGGGGATGGCTACACCTTC.

CDR3 nucleotides: TGTGCCAGCAGCCAAGGAATTCGGGGGGACCAAGAGACCCAGTACTTC. This gives the protein CASSQGIRGDQETQYF. V is TRBV3-1 and J is TRBJ2-5, with 7 bases identical to TRBD2. CDR1 and CDR2 from the germline V gene are LGHDT and YNNKEL (reference sequence). After removal of 1 base from V and 0 bases from J, the junction contained 5 bases not matched to a gene. The CDR3 loop spans 16 amino acids.

This clonotype was counted between two and nine times. The CDR3 region is CSAADSGTALEKLFF. The CDR3 bases are TGCAGTGCTGCGGATTCCGGGACAGCTCTTGAAAAACTGTTTTTT. The chain recombines TRBV20-1 with TRBJ1-4; 7 nucleotides agree with TRBD1. The germline V gene has CDR1 DFQATT and CDR2 SNEGSKA (reference sequence). The CDR3 totals 15 residues. V lost 5 bases to trimming and J lost 7 bases; unmatched junction nucleotides: 13.

V is TRBV4-3 and J is TRBJ1-2, with TRBD1 matching 8 bases. This CDR3 comprises 17 residues. The J segment lost 4 bases and the V segment lost 4 bases, leaving 14 bases of the junction unmatched. The V gene's germline CDR1 is LGHNA and CDR2 YSLEER. Here the CDR3 DNA reads TGCGCCAGCAGCCCTGAATCCCGGACAGGGCACTCCTATGGCTACACCTTC. Its protein is CASSPESRTGHSYGYTF.

The CDR3 spells CASSHDTNQPQHF. The CDR3 nucleotides read TGTGCCAGCAGCCACGACACGAATCAGCCCCAGCATTTT. The chain recombines TRBV7-8 with TRBJ1-5; no clear D gene. The CDR3 length is 13 residues. Trimming pared 5 bases from V and 4 bases from J, leaving 9 bases between. Germline assignment: CDR1 SGHVS and CDR2 FQNEAQ. The full variable domain, rest sourced from reference TRBV7-8 and TRBJ1-5, is GAGVSQSPRYKVAKRGQDVALRCDPISGHVSLFWYQQALGQGPEFLTYFQNEAQLDKSGLPSDRFFAERPEGSVSTLKIQRTQQEDSAVYLCASSHDTNQPQHFGDGTRLSIL.

The chain has TRBV11-2 and TRBJ2-7, with 10 bases lining up with TRBD2. The CDR3 consists of 14 residues. V dropped 4 bases and J dropped 9; count of bases not matched to a gene: 9. Germline CDR1 is SGHAT and CDR2 is FQNNGV. The CDR3 reads CASSSKTSGLVQYF. DNA of the CDR3: TGTGCCAGCAGCTCCAAGACTAGCGGGCTTGTGCAGTACTTC.

The chain has TRBV10-3 and TRBJ2-7, with TRBD2 identical over 7 bases. CDR1 and CDR2 from the germline V gene are ENHRY and SYGVKD. V was pared by 4 bases and J by 4 bases, with 16 bases of the junction left unmatched. The CDR3 is 17 amino acids. For the CDR3, the DNA is TGTGCCATCAGTGGGGAGGAACATAGGACTAGAGTTTACGAGCAGTACTTC. Protein: CAISGEEHRTRVYEQYF.

This clonotype was detected a few times. The chain carries TRBV19 and TRBJ1-2; D is possibly TRBD1 (6 bases). Germline CDR1 reads LNHDA; CDR2 reads SQIVND (reference sequence). The germline V and J ends were trimmed by 6 bases and 5 bases, with 19 bases remaining between them. The CDR3 covers 15 residues. CDR3 nucleotides: TGTGCCAGTAGGCCCACCCTTATGGGGGCTTATGGCTACACCTTC. Its protein product is CASRPTLMGAYGYTF.

The chain links TRBV7-3 to TRBJ2-3; 10 nucleotides match TRBD2. CDR1 and CDR2 (germline): SGHTA, FQGTGA. The CDR3 length is 15 residues. J was trimmed by 7 bases and V by 4 bases; bases with no gene match: 8. The DNA of the CDR3 is TGTGCCAGCAGCTCCCCTAGCGGGGGTGTATATACGCAGTATTTT. This gives the protein CASSSPSGGVYTQYF.

This clonotype was counted a few times. The CDR3 loop is CASSLGAGVLNEQFF. CDR3 DNA: TGTGCCAGCAGCTTAGGGGCGGGGGTTCTCAATGAGCAGTTCTTC. J is TRBJ2-1 and V is TRBV7-2; 7 positions agree with TRBD2. Germline CDR1 SGHTA, CDR2 FQGNSA. V lost 1 base to trimming and J lost 6 bases; unmatched junction nucleotides: 6. The CDR3 has 15 residues.

V and J are TRBV6-2 or TRBV6-3 and TRBJ2-3; D unresolved. The CDR3 totals 15 residues. Trimming took 4 bases from V and 0 from J, leaving 11 bases between them. CDR1 and CDR2 from the germline V gene are MNHEY and SVGEGT. CDR3 bases: TGTGCCAGCAGTTTGGGGATAACTAGCACAGATACGCAGTATTTT. Encoded protein: CASSLGITSTDTQYF.

The V gene is TRBV6-5, the J gene TRBJ1-5; D gene uncertain. V lost 0 bases and J 1 base, leaving 19 bases between the germline ends. This CDR3 has 19 residues. CDR1 and CDR2 from the germline V gene are MNHEY and SVGAGI. The CDR3 DNA reads TGTGCCAGCAGTTACTCCAGGTTCGGGAAGGGTGGGAGCAATCAGCCCCAGCATTTT. Protein product: CASSYSRFGKGGSNQPQHF.